These 19 T cell receptor beta chains originate from one sample sequenced in a study of metastatic and nonmetastatic thyroid tumors (dated by TCRdb to 2018 to 2021). Library preparation was by PCR. Instrument on record: Illumina HiSeq 4000. TCRdb handled the public reads itself, with Q25 trimming in fastp and clone calling in MiXCR, and kept productive beta chains. This sample is represented by 50,000 to 65,000 clones; approximately 4.1% of them were singletons. Approximately 20% of the sample is taken by the ten largest. No treatment had been received by any patient before thyroid surgery. The sequencing sample was made of blood. The receptors shown here come from a female donor with papillary thyroid cancer or a benign thyroid nodule (not recorded which). Some clones in this sample may be carry-over from other donors' samples.

This clone has at least ten counts. This could be a read error, since a much larger clone is one nucleotide away. This chain links TRBV7-6 with TRBJ1-6; perhaps TRBD1 as D (5 bases). Germline CDR1 is SGHVS and CDR2 is FNYEAQ. The CDR3 consists of 13 residues. CDR3 DNA sequence: TGTGCCGGCAGCCATCAGGGTGGTTCACCCCTCCACTTT. Encoded protein: CAGSHQGGSPLHF.

This clone was counted ten times or more. The CDR3 here is CASSLDPAGGRETQYF. For the CDR3, the DNA is TGTGCCAGCAGCTTAGACCCAGCGGGAGGGCGGGAGACCCAGTACTTC. This chain uses TRBV7-2 with TRBJ2-5, with TRBD2 matching 10 bases. Per germline, CDR1 SGHTA and CDR2 FQGNSA. The CDR3 spans 16 residues. V lost 1 base and J lost 5; bases outside the gene matches: 7.

The table lists this clone with many counts. The rearrangement joins TRBV5-6 to TRBJ1-1, with D possibly being TRBD1 (5 bases). V was pared by 0 bases and J by 9 bases, with 15 bases between. Germline CDR1 reads SGHDT; CDR2 reads YYEEEE. This CDR3 is built from 14 residues. CDR3 in amino acids: CASSLGYSGRKAFF. The CDR3 DNA reads TGTGCCAGCAGCTTGGGTTACTCGGGACGCAAAGCTTTCTTT.

At least ten counts were recorded for this clone. This chain connects TRBV6-1 to TRBJ2-2; maybe TRBD1 (7 bases). The CDR3 has 18 residues. CDR1 is MNHNS and CDR2 is SASEGT in the germline V gene. V lost 6 bases to trimming and J lost 0 bases, with 20 bases between them. CDR3 sequence reads: CASRPGQRVFANTGELFF. CDR3 nucleotides: TGTGCCAGCAGGCCGGGACAGCGGGTTTTCGCGAACACCGGGGAGCTGTTTTTT.

This clone was observed a few times. The chain links TRBV2 to TRBJ2-1, with D unresolved. Per the germline V gene, CDR1 is SNHLY and CDR2 is FYNNEI. Trimming removed 0 bases from V and 10 bases from J, with 10 bases in between. The CDR3 has 13 residues. The DNA of the CDR3 is TGTGCCAGCAGTGAAGCGCAGATGCGGGAGCAGTTCTTC. As protein: CASSEAQMREQFF.

This clone was observed many times. Other DNA sequences of this sample code for an identical CDR3. DNA for the CDR3: TGTGCCAGCAGCTTAGATCTGGGGGATGAGCAGTTCTTC. It translates to CASSLDLGDEQFF. This chain connects TRBV11-2 to TRBJ2-1; possibly TRBD1 or TRBD2 for D (5 bases each). Trimming cost V 0 bases and J 8 bases, with 8 bases left between them. The CDR3 totals 13 residues. Germline V gene lookup returns CDR1 SGHAT and CDR2 FQNNGV.

As to this clone: This sequence may be a read error, since a much larger clone differs from it by one base. The gene calls are TRBV2 and TRBJ1-4; D remains ambiguous. The germline gives CDR1 SNHLY, CDR2 FYNNEI. The V end was cut by 5 bases, the J end by 12 bases, with 10 bases between. The CDR3 is 11 residues long. CDR3 loop: CASSLKTQLFF. CDR3 DNA sequence: TGTGCCAGCAGTCTAAAAACTCAACTGTTTTTT.

This clone was detected many times. This chain links TRBV3-1 with TRBJ2-3; D not resolved. The V end was cut by 7 bases, the J end by 2 bases, with 16 bases between. Germline V gene sequence: CDR1 LGHDT, CDR2 YNNKEL (reference sequence). This CDR3 region has 15 residues. CDR3 coding DNA: TGTGCCAGCATGTCGGGCCTTAAACTCACAGATACGCAGTATTTT. Translation: CASMSGLKLTDTQYF.

Notes on this clone: Just one base apart from a much larger clone, this may be a read error. The CDR3 nucleotides are TGTGCCAGCAGCTTGTCCGTGGGGGGCGCGGTCCAAGAGACCCAGTACTTC. Protein sequence: CASSLSVGGAVQETQYF. The chain combines TRBV5-6 with TRBJ2-5; perhaps D is TRBD1 or TRBD2 (6 bases each). There are 17 residues in the CDR3. In germline, CDR1 is SGHDT, CDR2 YYEEEE. Trimming took 1 base from V and 1 from J, leaving 17 bases between them.

This clone was picked up many times. The V gene is TRBV2, the J gene TRBJ2-3; D gene ambiguous. The CDR3 runs to 13 residues. In germline, CDR1 is SNHLY, CDR2 FYNNEI. Trimming pared 4 bases from V and 6 bases from J, leaving 11 bases between. The CDR3 nucleotides read TGTGCCAGCAGTGTACGAGACTCGGATACGCAGTATTTT. Its translation: CASSVRDSDTQYF.

To note about this clone: A much bigger clone sits one base away, suggesting this may be a read error. Other DNA sequences from this sample encode an identical CDR3 as well. V and J are TRBV29-1 and TRBJ2-6; D is unclear. The CDR3 length is 17 residues. Germline V gene data show CDR1 as SQVTM and CDR2 as ANQGSEA. The CDR3 region is CSVEGGGRWSGANVLTF. The CDR3 nucleotides read TGCAGTGTTGAAGGTGGTGGACGGTGGTCTGGGGCCAACGTCCTGACTTTC. The full variable domain, rest sourced from reference TRBV29-1 and TRBJ2-6, is SAVISQKPSRDICQRGTSLTIQCQVDSQVTMMFWYRQQPGQSLTLIATANQGSEATYESGFVIDKFPISRPNLTFSTLTVSNMSPEDSSIYLCSVEGGGRWSGANVLTFGAGSRLTVL.

This clone occurred a few times. The chain uses TRBV7-9 and TRBJ1-2, with D hard to call. The CDR3 has 13 amino acids. Germline V lookup: CDR1 SEHNR, CDR2 FQNEAQ (reference sequence). Deletions cut 0 bases from V and 8 bases from J, with 10 bases between. CDR3 coding DNA: TGTGCCAGCAGCTTAGCGTTGACCCGAGGCTACACCTTC. Protein: CASSLALTRGYTF.

This clone was detected many times. J is TRBJ2-1 and V is TRBV2, with 8 bases fitting TRBD2. This CDR3 has 14 amino acids. Germline CDR1 is SNHLY and CDR2 is FYNNEI. J lost 7 bases, V lost 4 bases, and 6 bases had no gene match. The CDR3: CASSGLSGINEQFF. The CDR3 nucleotides are TGTGCCAGCAGTGGTCTTAGCGGGATAAATGAGCAGTTCTTC.

The sample holds a few counts of this clone. The genes are TRBV5-6 and TRBJ1-2; no reliable D call. Germline V gene sequence: CDR1 SGHDT, CDR2 YYEEEE. CDR3 size: 11 residues. V lost 0 bases to trimming and J lost 8 bases, with 5 bases between them. CDR3 DNA sequence: TGTGCCAGCAGCTTGGGGGAGGGCTACACCTTC. It translates to CASSLGEGYTF.

This clone was counted many times. The genes are TRBV4-1 and TRBJ2-3; 9 bases align to TRBD1. The V gene's germline CDR1 is MGHRA and CDR2 YSYEKL. V dropped 6 bases and J dropped 2; count of bases not matched to a gene: 6. The CDR3 is made up of 15 amino acids. As DNA, the CDR3 is TGCGCCAGCAGTCCCGGGACAGGGCACACAGATACGCAGTATTTT. Its translation is CASSPGTGHTDTQYF.

In its sample, this clone was seen many times. This sequence joins TRBV27 and TRBJ2-1; TRBD1 is a possible D gene (6 bases). Germline values: CDR1 MNHEY, CDR2 SMNVEV (reference sequence). The CDR3 length is 14 residues. Trimming left V 0 bases short and J 7 bases short, with 10 bases between. The CDR3 region has the DNA TGTGCCAGCAGTTTATCATTCACAGGGAATGAGCAGTTCTTC. This gives the protein CASSLSFTGNEQFF.

This clone was detected ten times or more. This rearrangement joins TRBV6-5 to TRBJ1-4; D uncertain. This CDR3 has 15 amino acids. The germline CDR1 and CDR2 sequences are MNHEY and SVGAGI. Trimming removed 0 bases from V and 4 bases from J, with 9 bases in between. Here the CDR3 reads CASSYSADYNEKLFF. The DNA for the CDR3 is TGTGCCAGCAGTTACTCGGCCGACTATAATGAAAAACTGTTTTTT.

This sequence joins TRBV19 and TRBJ2-7; no firm D call. The CDR3 spans 13 residues. In germline, CDR1 is LNHDA, CDR2 SQIVND (reference sequence). Trimming removed 9 bases from V and 0 bases from J, with 12 bases in between. The CDR3 protein is CASGPFGSYEQYF. In DNA form, the CDR3 reads TGTGCCAGCGGGCCTTTCGGCTCCTACGAGCAGTACTTC.

This clone was observed many times. The chain uses TRBV15 and TRBJ2-1; the D is unclear. The V and J ends lost 5 bases and 3 bases respectively, with 8 bases between them. The length of the CDR3 is 13 residues. Germline CDR1 LNHNV, CDR2 YYDKDF (reference sequence). The CDR3 region has the DNA TGTGCCACCAGCCCTCATGTCTACAATGAGCAGTTCTTC. Its protein is CATSPHVYNEQFF.